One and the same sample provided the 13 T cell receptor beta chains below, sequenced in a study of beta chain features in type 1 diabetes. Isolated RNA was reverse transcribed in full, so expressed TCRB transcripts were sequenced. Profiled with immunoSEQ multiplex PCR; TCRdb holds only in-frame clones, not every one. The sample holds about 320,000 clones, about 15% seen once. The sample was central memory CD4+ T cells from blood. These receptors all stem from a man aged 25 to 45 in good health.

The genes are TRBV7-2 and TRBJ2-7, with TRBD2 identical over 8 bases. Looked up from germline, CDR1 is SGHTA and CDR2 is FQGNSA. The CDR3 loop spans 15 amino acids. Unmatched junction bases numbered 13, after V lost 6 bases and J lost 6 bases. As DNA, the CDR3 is TGTGCCAGCAGGTTTAATGGTGCGGGGGGTTCCGAGCAGTACTTC. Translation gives CASRFNGAGGSEQYF. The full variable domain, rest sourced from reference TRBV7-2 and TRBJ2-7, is GAGVSQSPSNKVTEKGKDVELRCDPISGHTALYWYRQSLGQGLEFLIYFQGNSAPDKSGLPSDRFSAERTGGSVSTLTIQRTQQEDSAVYLCASRFNGAGGSEQYFGPGTRLTVT.

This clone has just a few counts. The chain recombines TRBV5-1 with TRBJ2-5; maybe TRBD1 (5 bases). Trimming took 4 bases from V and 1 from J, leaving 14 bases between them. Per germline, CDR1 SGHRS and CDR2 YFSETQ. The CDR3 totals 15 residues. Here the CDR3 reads CASSNGASLQETQYF. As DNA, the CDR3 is TGCGCCAGCAGCAATGGGGCTAGTCTCCAAGAGACCCAGTACTTC.

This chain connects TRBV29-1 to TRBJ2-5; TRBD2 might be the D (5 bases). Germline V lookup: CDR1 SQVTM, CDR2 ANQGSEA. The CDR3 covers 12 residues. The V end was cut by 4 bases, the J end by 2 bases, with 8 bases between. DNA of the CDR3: TGCAGCGTTGCCGGGGATCAAGAGACCCAGTACTTC. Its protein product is CSVAGDQETQYF.

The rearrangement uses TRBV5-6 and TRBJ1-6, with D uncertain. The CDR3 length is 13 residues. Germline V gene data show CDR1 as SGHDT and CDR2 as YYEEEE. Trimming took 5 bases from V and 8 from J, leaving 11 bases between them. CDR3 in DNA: TGTGCCAGCAGACCCTCCGGGGATTCACCCCTCCACTTT. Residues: CASRPSGDSPLHF.

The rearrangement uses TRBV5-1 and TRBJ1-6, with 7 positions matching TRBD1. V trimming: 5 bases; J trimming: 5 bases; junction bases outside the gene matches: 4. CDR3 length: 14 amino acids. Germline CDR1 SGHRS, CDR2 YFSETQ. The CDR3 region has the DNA TGCGCCAGCAGACCGGGGACAGATAATTCACCCCTCCACTTT. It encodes CASRPGTDNSPLHF.

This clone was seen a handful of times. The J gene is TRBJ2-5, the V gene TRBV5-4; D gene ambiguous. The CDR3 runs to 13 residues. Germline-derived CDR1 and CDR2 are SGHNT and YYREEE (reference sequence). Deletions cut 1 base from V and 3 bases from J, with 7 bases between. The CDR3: CASSLSRKETQYF. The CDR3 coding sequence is TGTGCCAGCAGCTTGTCTCGAAAAGAGACCCAGTACTTC.

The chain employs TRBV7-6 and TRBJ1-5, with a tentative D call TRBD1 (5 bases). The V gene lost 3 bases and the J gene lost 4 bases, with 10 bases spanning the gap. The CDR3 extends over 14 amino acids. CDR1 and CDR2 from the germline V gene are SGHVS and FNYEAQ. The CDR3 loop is CASSLSGVNQPQHF. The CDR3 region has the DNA TGTGCCAGCAGCTTGTCGGGGGTTAATCAGCCCCAGCATTTT.

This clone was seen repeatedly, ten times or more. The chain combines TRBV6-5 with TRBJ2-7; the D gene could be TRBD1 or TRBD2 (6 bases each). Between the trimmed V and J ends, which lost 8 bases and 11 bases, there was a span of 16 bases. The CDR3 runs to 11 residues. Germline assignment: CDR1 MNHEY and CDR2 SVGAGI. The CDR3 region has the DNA TGTGCCAGCTCCAACGGGGGCCCCGAGTACTTC. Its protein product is CASSNGGPEYF.

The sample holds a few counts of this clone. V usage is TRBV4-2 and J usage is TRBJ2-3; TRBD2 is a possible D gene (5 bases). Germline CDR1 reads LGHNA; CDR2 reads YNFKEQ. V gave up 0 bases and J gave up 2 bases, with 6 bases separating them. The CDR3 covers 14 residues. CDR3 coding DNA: TGTGCCAGCAGCCAAGAAGCGGTCACAGATACGCAGTATTTT. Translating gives CASSQEAVTDTQYF.

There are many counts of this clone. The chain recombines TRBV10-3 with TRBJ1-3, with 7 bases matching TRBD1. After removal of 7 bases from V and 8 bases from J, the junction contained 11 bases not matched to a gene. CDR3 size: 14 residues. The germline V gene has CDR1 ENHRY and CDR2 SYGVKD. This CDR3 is CAINHAQGRDTIYF. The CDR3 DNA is TGTGCCATCAACCACGCACAGGGGCGAGACACCATATATTTT.

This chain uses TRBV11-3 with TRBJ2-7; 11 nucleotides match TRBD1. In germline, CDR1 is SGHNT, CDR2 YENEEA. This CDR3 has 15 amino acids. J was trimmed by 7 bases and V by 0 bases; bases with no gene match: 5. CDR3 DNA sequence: TGTGCCAGCAGCTTAGACGGCGGGACAGGGGGGGAGCAGTACGTC. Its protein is CASSLDGGTGGEQYV.

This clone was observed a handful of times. The CDR3 nucleotides are TGTGCCAGCCACATCGGTCGGGGGGCGGGGGATCAGCCCCAGCATTTT. Translated: CASHIGRGAGDQPQHF. The chain has TRBV19 and TRBJ1-5, with a possible D match to TRBD1 (6 bases). V was shortened by 9 bases and J by 5 bases, with 23 bases between the two germline ends. This CDR3 contains 16 residues. Germline lookup yields CDR1 LNHDA and CDR2 SQIVND (reference sequence).

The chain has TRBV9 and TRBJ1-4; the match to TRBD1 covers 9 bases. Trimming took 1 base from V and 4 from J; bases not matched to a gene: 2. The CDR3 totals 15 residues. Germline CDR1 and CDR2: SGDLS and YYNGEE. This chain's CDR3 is CASSVLGQGNEKLFF. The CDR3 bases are TGTGCCAGCAGCGTACTGGGACAGGGTAATGAAAAACTGTTTTTT.